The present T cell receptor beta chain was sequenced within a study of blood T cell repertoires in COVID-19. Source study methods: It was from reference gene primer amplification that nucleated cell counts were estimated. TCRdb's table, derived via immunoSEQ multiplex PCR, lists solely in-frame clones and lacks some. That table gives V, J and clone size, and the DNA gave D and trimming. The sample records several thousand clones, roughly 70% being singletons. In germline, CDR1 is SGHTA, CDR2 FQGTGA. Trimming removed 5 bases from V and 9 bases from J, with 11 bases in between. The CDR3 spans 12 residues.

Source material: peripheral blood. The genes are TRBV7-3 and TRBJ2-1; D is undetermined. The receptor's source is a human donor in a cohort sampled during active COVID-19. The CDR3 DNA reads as TGTGCCAGCAGCCTTATTCCGGGTGAGCAGTTCTTC. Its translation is CASSLIPGEQFF.